This TCR beta chain originates from a study of Graves' ophthalmopathy and Graves' hyperthyroidism. The germline CDR1 and CDR2 sequences are DFQATT and SNEGSKA (reference sequence). CDR3 length equals 14 residues. From RNA, the CDR3 regions of TCR beta chains were amplified and sequenced. An opening RT-PCR round employed HTBI primers and preceded a second-round multiplex PCR. One entry per CDR3 protein, called by TCRdb with MiXCR from the multiplex PCR reads. Among around 400,000 distinct CDR3 sequences listed, under 25% were seen once. Remarks on this clonotype: A much larger clone differs by one base, so this may be a read error.

The sample was peripheral blood. The TCR originated in a woman aged 18 to 35 with stable Graves' hyperthyroidism. This chain uses TRBV20-1 with TRBJ2-5; D might be TRBD1 (6 bases). The DNA of the CDR3 is TGCAGTGCTGCCCCTGACAGGCACCAAGAGAGCCAGTACTTC. It is translated as CSAAPDRHQESQYF.